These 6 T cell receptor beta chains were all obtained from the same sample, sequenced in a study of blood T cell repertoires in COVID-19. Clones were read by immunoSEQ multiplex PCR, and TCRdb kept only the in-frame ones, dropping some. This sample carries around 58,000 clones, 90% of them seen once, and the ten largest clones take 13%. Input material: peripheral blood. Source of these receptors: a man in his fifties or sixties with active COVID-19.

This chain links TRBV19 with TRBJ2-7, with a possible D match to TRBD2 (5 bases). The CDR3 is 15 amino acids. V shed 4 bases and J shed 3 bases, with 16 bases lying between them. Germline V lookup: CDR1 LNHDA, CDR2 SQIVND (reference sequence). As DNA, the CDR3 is TGTGCCAGTAGTACCCCTGGCGGGTCCCTCTACGAGCAGTACTTC. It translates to CASSTPGGSLYEQYF.

The CDR3 reads CASSLAGTRDSYGYTF. CDR3 coding DNA: TGTGCCAGCAGCTTGGCGGGAACCCGGGACAGTTATGGCTACACCTTC. This sequence joins TRBV5-8 and TRBJ1-2, with 7 bases identical to TRBD1. Germline V gene sequence: CDR1 SGHTS, CDR2 YDEGEE. Trimming at V came to 0 bases and at J to 5 bases, leaving 10 bases not matched to a gene. CDR3 length: 16 residues. The entire variable domain, with the rest obtained from reference TRBV5-8 and TRBJ1-2, is as follows: EAGVTQSPTHLIKTRGQQATLRCSPISGHTSVYWYQQALGLGLQFLLWYDEGEERNRGNFPPRFSGRQFPNYSSELNVNALELEDSALYLCASSLAGTRDSYGYTFGSGTRLTVV.

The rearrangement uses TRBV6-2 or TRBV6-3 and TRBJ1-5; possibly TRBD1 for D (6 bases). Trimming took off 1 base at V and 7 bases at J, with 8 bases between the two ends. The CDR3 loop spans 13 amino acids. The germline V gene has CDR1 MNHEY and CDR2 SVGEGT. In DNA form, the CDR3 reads TGTGCCAGCAGTTACTACAGGGCCCAGCCCCAGCATTTT. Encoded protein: CASSYYRAQPQHF.

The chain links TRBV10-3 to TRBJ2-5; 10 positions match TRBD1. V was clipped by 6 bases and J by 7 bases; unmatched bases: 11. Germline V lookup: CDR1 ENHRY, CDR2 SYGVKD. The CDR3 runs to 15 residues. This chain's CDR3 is CAIRAGTGVRGTQYF. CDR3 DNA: TGTGCCATCAGAGCCGGGACAGGGGTTCGTGGGACCCAGTACTTC.

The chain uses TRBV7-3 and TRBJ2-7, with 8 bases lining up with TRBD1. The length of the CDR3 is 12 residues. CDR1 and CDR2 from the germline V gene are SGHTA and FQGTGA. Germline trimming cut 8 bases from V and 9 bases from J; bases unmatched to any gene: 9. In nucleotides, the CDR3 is TGTGCCAGCGGGGAAACAGGGGGTTTGCAGTACTTC. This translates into CASGETGGLQYF.

The DNA of the CDR3 is TGTGCCAGCAGTTCACCCTCGACAGGGAGAAGGGACGAGCAGTACTTC. It is translated as CASSSPSTGRRDEQYF. V gene TRBV6-2 or TRBV6-3 combines with J gene TRBJ2-7; 7 bases are a match to TRBD1. With 4 bases clipped from V and 5 bases from J, the junction kept 14 bases outside the gene matches. CDR1 and CDR2 (germline): MNHEY, SVGEGT. The CDR3 has 16 amino acids.